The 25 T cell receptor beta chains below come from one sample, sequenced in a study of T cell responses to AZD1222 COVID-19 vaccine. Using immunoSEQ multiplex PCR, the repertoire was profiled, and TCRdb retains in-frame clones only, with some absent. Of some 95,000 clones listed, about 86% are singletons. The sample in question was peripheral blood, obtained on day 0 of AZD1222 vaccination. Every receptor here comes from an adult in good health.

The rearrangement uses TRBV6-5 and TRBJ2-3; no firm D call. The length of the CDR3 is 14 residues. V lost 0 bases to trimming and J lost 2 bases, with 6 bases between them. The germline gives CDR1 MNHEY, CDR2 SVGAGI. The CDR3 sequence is CASSYSHTTDTQYF. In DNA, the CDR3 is TGTGCCAGCAGTTACTCGCATACCACAGATACGCAGTATTTT.

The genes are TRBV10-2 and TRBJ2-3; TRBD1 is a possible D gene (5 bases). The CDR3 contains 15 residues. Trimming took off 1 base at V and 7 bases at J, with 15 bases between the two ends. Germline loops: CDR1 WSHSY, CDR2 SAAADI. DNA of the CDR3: TGCGCCAGCAGTGAGTACAGGACCAGTCCGAATACGCAGTATTTT. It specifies CASSEYRTSPNTQYF.

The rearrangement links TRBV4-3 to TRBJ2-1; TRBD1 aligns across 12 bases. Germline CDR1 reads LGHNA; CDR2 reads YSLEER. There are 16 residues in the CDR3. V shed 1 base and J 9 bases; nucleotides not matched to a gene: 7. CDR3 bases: TGCGCCAGCAGCCAAGGGACTGGGACAGGGGGCTCTGAGCAGTTCTTC. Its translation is CASSQGTGTGGSEQFF.

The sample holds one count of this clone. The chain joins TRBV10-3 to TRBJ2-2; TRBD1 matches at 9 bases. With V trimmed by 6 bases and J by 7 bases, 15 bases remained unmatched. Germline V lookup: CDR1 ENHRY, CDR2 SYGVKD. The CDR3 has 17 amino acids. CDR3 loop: CAIRSVTGGAPVGELFF. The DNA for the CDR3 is TGTGCCATCAGAAGCGTTACAGGGGGCGCGCCTGTCGGGGAGCTGTTTTTT.

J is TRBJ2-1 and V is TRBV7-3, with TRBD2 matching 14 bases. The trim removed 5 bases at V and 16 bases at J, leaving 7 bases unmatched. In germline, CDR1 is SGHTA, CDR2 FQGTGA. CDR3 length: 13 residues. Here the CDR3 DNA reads TGTGCCAGCAGCCCTCGACTAGCGGGAGGGCTCTTCTTC. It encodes CASSPRLAGGLFF.

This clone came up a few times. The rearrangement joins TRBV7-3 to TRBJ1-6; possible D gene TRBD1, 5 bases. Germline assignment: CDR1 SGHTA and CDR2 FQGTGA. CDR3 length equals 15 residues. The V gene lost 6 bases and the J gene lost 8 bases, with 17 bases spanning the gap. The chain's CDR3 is CASSYSGAWDSPLHF. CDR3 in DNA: TGTGCCAGCAGTTACTCCGGGGCCTGGGATTCACCCCTCCACTTT.

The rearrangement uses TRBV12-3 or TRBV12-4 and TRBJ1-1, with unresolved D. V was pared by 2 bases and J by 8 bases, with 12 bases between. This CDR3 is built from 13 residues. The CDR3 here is CASSLLSSKEAFF. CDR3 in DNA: TGTGCCAGCAGTTTACTAAGTTCGAAGGAAGCTTTCTTT.

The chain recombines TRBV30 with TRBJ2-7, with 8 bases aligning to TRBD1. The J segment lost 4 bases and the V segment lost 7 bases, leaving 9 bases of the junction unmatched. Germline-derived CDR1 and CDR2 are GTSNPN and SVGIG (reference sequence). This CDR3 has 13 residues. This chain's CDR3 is CASVDRGTYEQYF. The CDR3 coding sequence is TGTGCCTCCGTAGACAGGGGCACGTACGAGCAGTACTTC.

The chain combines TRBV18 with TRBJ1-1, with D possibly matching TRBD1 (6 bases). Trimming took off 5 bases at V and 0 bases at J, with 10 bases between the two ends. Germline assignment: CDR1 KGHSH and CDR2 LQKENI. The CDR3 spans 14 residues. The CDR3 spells CASSSGTLNTEAFF. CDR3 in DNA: TGTGCCAGCTCATCCGGGACACTGAACACTGAAGCTTTCTTT.

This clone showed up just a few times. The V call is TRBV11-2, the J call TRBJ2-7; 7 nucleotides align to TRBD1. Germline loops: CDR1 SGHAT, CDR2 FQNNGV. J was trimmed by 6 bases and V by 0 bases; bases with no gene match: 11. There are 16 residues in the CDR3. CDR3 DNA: TGTGCCAGCAGCTTAGAGGTGACAGGGTTTTTTGGCGAGCAGTACTTC. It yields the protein CASSLEVTGFFGEQYF.

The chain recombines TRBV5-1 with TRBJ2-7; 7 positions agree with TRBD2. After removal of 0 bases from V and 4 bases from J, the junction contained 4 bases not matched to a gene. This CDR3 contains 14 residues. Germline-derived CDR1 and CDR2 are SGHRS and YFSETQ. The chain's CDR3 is CASSLGGGTYEQYF. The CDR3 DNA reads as TGCGCCAGCAGCTTGGGCGGGGGAACTTACGAGCAGTACTTC.

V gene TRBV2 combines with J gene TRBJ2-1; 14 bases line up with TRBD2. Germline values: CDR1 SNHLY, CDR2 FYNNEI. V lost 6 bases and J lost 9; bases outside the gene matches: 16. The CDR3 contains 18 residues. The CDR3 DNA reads TGTGCCAGCAGGGGCTACACGACCGGGACTAGCGGGAGCGGTGAGCAGTTCTTC. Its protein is CASRGYTTGTSGSGEQFF.

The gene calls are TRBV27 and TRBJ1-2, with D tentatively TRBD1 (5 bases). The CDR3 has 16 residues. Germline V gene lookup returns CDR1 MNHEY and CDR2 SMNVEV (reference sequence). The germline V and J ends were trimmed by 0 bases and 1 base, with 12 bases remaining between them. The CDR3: CASSLSGAENNYGYTF. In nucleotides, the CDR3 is TGTGCCAGCAGTTTATCAGGGGCAGAGAATAACTATGGCTACACCTTC.

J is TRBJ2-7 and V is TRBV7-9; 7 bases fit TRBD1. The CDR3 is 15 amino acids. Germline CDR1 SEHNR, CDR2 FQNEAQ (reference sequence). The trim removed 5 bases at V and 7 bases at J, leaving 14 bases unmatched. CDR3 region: CASSLGQVLSGEQYF. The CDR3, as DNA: TGTGCCAGCAGCCTAGGACAGGTTTTATCCGGGGAGCAGTACTTC.

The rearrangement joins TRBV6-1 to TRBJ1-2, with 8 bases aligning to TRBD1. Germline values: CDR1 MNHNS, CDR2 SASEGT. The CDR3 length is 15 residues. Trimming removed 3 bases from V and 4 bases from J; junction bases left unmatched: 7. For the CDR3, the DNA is TGTGCCAGCAGTGACCTTGGACAGGGCGTCTATGGCTACACCTTC. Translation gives CASSDLGQGVYGYTF.

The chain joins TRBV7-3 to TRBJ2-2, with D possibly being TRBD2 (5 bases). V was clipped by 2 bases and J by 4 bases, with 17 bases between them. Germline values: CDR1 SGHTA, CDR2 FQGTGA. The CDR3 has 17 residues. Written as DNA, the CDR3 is TGTGCCAGCAGCTTATACCTAGCAGGAGGCAGCACCGGGGAGCTGTTTTTT. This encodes CASSLYLAGGSTGELFF.

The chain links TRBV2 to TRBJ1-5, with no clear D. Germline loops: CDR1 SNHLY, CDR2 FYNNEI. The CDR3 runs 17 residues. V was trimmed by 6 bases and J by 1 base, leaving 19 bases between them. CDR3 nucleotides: TGTGCCAGCAGCTACCCAAGGGAGGGAGGGAGCAATCAGCCCCAGCATTTT. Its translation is CASSYPREGGSNQPQHF.

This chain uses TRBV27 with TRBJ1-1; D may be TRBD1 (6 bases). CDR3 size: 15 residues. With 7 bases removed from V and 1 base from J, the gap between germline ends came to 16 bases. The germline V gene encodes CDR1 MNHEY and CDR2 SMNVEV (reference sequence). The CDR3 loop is CASNRGVTGNTEAFF. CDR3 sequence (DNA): TGTGCCAGCAACCGGGGAGTGACAGGGAACACTGAAGCTTTCTTT.

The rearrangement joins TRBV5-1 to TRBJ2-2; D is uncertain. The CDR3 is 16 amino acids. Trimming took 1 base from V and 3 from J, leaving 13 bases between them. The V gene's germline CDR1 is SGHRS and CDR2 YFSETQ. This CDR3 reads CASSLSDAKDTGELFF. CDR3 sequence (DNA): TGCGCCAGCAGCTTGTCAGACGCTAAGGACACCGGGGAGCTGTTTTTT.

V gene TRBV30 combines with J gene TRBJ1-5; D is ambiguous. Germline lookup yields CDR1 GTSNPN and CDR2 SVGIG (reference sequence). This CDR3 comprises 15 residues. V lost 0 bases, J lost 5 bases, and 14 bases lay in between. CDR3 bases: TGTGCCTGGAGTGTTTTCGGCAGTCGAGATCAGCCCCAGCATTTT. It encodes CAWSVFGSRDQPQHF.

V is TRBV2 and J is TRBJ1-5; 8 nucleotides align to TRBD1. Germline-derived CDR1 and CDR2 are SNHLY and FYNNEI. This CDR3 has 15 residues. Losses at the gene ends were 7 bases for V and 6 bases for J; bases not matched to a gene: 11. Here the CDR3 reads CASKVTGTGSQPQHF. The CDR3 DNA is TGTGCCAGCAAAGTAACCGGGACAGGTAGTCAGCCCCAGCATTTT.

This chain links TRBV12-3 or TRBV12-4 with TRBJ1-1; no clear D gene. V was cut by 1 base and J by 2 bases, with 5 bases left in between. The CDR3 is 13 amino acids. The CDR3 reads CASSLVENTEAFF. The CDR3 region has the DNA TGTGCCAGCAGTTTAGTGGAAAACACTGAAGCTTTCTTT.

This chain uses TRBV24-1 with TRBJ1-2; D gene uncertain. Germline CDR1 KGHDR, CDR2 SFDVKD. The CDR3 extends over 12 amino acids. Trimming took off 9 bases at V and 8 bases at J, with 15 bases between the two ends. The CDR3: CATFDGLSGYTF. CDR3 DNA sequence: TGTGCCACCTTCGACGGCCTCAGCGGCTACACCTTC.

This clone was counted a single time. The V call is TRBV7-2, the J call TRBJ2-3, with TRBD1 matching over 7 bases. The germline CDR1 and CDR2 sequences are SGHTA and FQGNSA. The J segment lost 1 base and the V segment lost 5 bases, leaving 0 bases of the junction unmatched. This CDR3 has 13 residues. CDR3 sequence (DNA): TGTGCCAGCAGCACAGGGGGCACAGATACGCAGTATTTT. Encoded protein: CASSTGGTDTQYF.

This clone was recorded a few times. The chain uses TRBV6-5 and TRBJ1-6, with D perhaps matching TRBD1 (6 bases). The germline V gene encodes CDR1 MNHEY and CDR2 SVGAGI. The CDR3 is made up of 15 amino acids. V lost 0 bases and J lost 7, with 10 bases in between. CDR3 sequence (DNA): TGTGCCAGCAGTTACTCGGGGGCGGCGAATTCACCCCTCCACTTT. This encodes CASSYSGAANSPLHF.